A single sample gave rise to the 14 T cell receptor beta chains below, sequenced in a study of CD8+ T cells in alopecia areata. It was cDNA, reverse transcribed from extracted RNA, that served as the sequencing template. Here immunoSEQ multiplex PCR was the method, and the copy in TCRdb shows in-frame clones only, minus some. The table lists about 110,000 clones, over 55% of them singletons, with roughly 25% in the top ten. Sequencing was done on a sample of NKG2D-low CD8+ T cells sorted from blood. The source of these receptors is a human donor with alopecia areata.

This chain uses TRBV5-1 with TRBJ1-5; TRBD1 is a possible D gene (6 bases). V was trimmed by 4 bases and J by 7 bases, leaving 18 bases between them. This CDR3 spans 15 amino acids. CDR1 and CDR2 from the germline V gene are SGHRS and YFSETQ. CDR3 coding DNA: TGCGCCAGCAGCCCCTACGCCGGGGGCGGGCAGCCCCAGCATTTT. It codes for CASSPYAGGGQPQHF. The whole variable domain, filled in from reference TRBV5-1 and TRBJ1-5, reads KAGVTQTPRYLIKTRGQQVTLSCSPISGHRSVSWYQQTPGQGLQFLFEYFSETQRNKGNFPGRFSGRQFSNSRSEMNVSTLELGDSALYLCASSPYAGGGQPQHFGDGTRLSIL.

CDR3 in DNA: TGCGCCAGCAGCCCTAACCCTAGCGGGAGGGCCGATACTGGGGCCAACGTCCTGACTTTC. The encoded protein is CASSPNPSGRADTGANVLTF. This chain connects TRBV5-1 to TRBJ2-6; 12 bases are a match to TRBD2. There are 20 residues in the CDR3. Germline assignment: CDR1 SGHRS and CDR2 YFSETQ. V was clipped by 4 bases and J by 2 bases; unmatched bases: 13.

This clone has more than one count but fewer than ten. The chain carries TRBV4-2 and TRBJ2-7, with 9 bases aligning to TRBD1. J lost 3 bases, V lost 0 bases, and 9 bases had no gene match. The V gene's germline CDR1 is LGHNA and CDR2 YNFKEQ. This CDR3 has 17 residues. CDR3 DNA: TGTGCCAGCAGCCAAGAAGGGATCGGGACAGGGTTCTACGAGCAGTACTTC. The encoded protein is CASSQEGIGTGFYEQYF.

The chain joins TRBV4-1 to TRBJ2-1, with TRBD2 matching 8 bases. This CDR3 is 15 amino acids long. V was pared by 0 bases and J by 4 bases, with 2 bases of the junction left unmatched. The germline V gene encodes CDR1 MGHRA and CDR2 YSYEKL. The CDR3 reads CASSQEPSGYNEQFF. DNA for the CDR3: TGCGCCAGCAGCCAAGAGCCTAGCGGGTACAATGAGCAGTTCTTC.

The gene calls are TRBV11-2 and TRBJ2-7; tentatively, D is TRBD1 (6 bases). V lost 3 bases and J 2 bases, leaving 11 bases between the germline ends. The CDR3 is 14 amino acids. The germline CDR1 and CDR2 sequences are SGHAT and FQNNGV. In DNA, the CDR3 is TGTGCCAGCAGCTTGGGCAGGGGCACCTACGAGCAGTACTTC. This gives the protein CASSLGRGTYEQYF.

This chain links TRBV13 with TRBJ2-1, with a possible D match to TRBD2 (6 bases). V lost 5 bases, J lost 5 bases, and 10 bases lay in between. The V gene's germline CDR1 is PRHDT and CDR2 FYEKMQ (reference sequence). CDR3 size: 13 residues. This CDR3 reads CASSPGTHNEQFF. Written as DNA, the CDR3 is TGTGCCAGCAGCCCCGGGACTCACAATGAGCAGTTCTTC.

The rearrangement uses TRBV4-1 and TRBJ2-3, with a weak D call TRBD2 (5 bases). Deletions cut 5 bases from V and 2 bases from J, with 14 bases between. CDR1 is MGHRA, CDR2 YSYEKL, per germline. There are 15 residues in the CDR3. CDR3 sequence: CASSITPRATDTQYF. DNA for the CDR3: TGCGCCAGCAGCATCACCCCGAGGGCCACAGATACGCAGTATTTT.

The chain employs TRBV5-1 and TRBJ2-5, with 9 bases that match TRBD1. This CDR3 has 14 residues. V dropped 5 bases and J dropped 6; count of bases not matched to a gene: 8. Germline loops: CDR1 SGHRS, CDR2 YFSETQ. The CDR3: CASSRGQGGKTQYF. The DNA of the CDR3 is TGCGCCAGCAGTCGGGGACAGGGCGGAAAGACCCAGTACTTC.

V usage is TRBV5-1 and J usage is TRBJ2-2; the match to TRBD1 covers 9 bases. Trimming cost V 3 bases and J 4 bases; bases outside gene matches: 13. CDR3 length equals 18 residues. Germline CDR1 and CDR2: SGHRS and YFSETQ. In nucleotides, the CDR3 is TGCGCCAGCAGCTCGGGGCCGTCGGGACAGGGATTCACCGGGGAGCTGTTTTTT. It encodes CASSSGPSGQGFTGELFF.

This chain connects TRBV15 to TRBJ2-2, with TRBD2 identical over 10 bases. CDR1 LNHNV and CDR2 YYDKDF come from the germline V gene (reference sequence). Trimming cost V 9 bases and J 7 bases; bases outside gene matches: 8. This CDR3 has 14 amino acids. The chain's CDR3 is CATQREGTVGELFF. Written as DNA, the CDR3 is TGTGCCACTCAGCGGGAGGGTACCGTCGGGGAGCTGTTTTTT.

The rearrangement links TRBV7-2 to TRBJ2-1; TRBD2 matches at 9 bases. Germline loops: CDR1 SGHTA, CDR2 FQGNSA. V lost 1 base and J lost 8; bases outside the gene matches: 6. CDR3 length equals 15 residues. The CDR3 DNA reads TGTGCCAGCAGCTTAGGGCGGGAGGGGCTGGATGAGCAGTTCTTC. This encodes CASSLGREGLDEQFF.

This clone came up a few times. The rearrangement joins TRBV19 to TRBJ2-7; unclear D gene. The CDR3 contains 14 residues. Looked up from germline, CDR1 is LNHDA and CDR2 is SQIVND (reference sequence). Deletions cut 5 bases from V and 5 bases from J, with 16 bases between. CDR3 DNA sequence: TGTGCCAGTAGTCCACGACCCGGTGGGAACGAGCAGTACTTC. This codes for CASSPRPGGNEQYF.

The V gene is TRBV5-1, the J gene TRBJ2-5; no clear D. Germline V gene sequence: CDR1 SGHRS, CDR2 YFSETQ. V lost 5 bases and J lost 5, with 10 bases in between. This CDR3 comprises 12 residues. The CDR3 DNA reads as TGCGCCAGCAGTTATCTGGCGGAGACCCAGTACTTC. This codes for CASSYLAETQYF.

CDR3 protein: CASSARTGGYTEAFF. CDR3 bases: TGTGCCAGCAGCGCCAGGACAGGGGGGTACACTGAAGCTTTCTTT. This chain joins TRBV9 and TRBJ1-1; TRBD1 aligns across 10 bases. This CDR3 comprises 15 residues. V lost 3 bases, J lost 3 bases, and 5 bases stayed unmatched. Germline loops: CDR1 SGDLS, CDR2 YYNGEE.